These 19 T cell receptor beta chains originate from one sample sequenced in a study of blood T cell repertoires in COVID-19. TCRdb keeps only in-frame clones here, not all; method: immunoSEQ multiplex PCR. The profile covers some 150,000 clones, with 80% appearing a single time and over 4% taken by the ten largest. Sequencing used peripheral blood. Source of these receptors: a woman aged 45-65 years with acute or convalescent COVID-19.

The rearrangement joins TRBV28 to TRBJ1-2, with TRBD1 identical over 9 bases. CDR1 and CDR2 (germline): MDHEN, SYDVKM. V dropped 3 bases and J dropped 8; count of bases not matched to a gene: 4. The CDR3 covers 13 residues. The CDR3 DNA sequence: TGTGCCAGCAGTTTGGGGGACAGGGTCGGCTACACCTTC. It translates to CASSLGDRVGYTF.

The V call is TRBV10-3, the J call TRBJ2-1; 11 bases fit TRBD2. The CDR3 has 16 residues. With V trimmed by 4 bases and J by 6 bases, 8 bases remained unmatched. CDR1 is ENHRY and CDR2 is SYGVKD in the germline V gene. CDR3 in amino acids: CAISGIAGGPVNEQFF. As DNA, the CDR3 is TGTGCCATCAGTGGAATAGCGGGGGGGCCGGTCAATGAGCAGTTCTTC.

This chain uses TRBV4-1 with TRBJ2-5; TRBD2 might be the D (5 bases). The CDR3 runs 17 residues. Between the trimmed V and J ends, which lost 6 bases and 1 base, there was a span of 21 bases. CDR1 is MGHRA and CDR2 is YSYEKL in the germline V gene. Here the CDR3 reads CASRPGVGLAFQETQYF. For the CDR3, the DNA is TGCGCCAGCAGACCCGGGGTTGGATTGGCCTTCCAAGAGACCCAGTACTTC.

The rearrangement joins TRBV6-6 to TRBJ1-4, with a possible D match to TRBD1 (5 bases). V lost 9 bases, J lost 8 bases, and 16 bases lay in between. The V gene's germline CDR1 is MNHNY and CDR2 SVGAGI (reference sequence). This CDR3 is 13 amino acids long. The CDR3 DNA reads as TGTGCCAGTAGGACACCACAGAACGAAAAACTGTTTTTT. This translates into CASRTPQNEKLFF.

CDR3 DNA: TGTGCCAGCAGCTTGGCTGGACAGGATCTCTACGAGCAGTACTTC. It codes for CASSLAGQDLYEQYF. The rearrangement joins TRBV5-5 to TRBJ2-7; 7 nucleotides align to TRBD1. V shed 0 bases and J 3 bases; nucleotides not matched to a gene: 6. This CDR3 has 15 residues. Per germline, CDR1 SGHKS and CDR2 YYEKEE (reference sequence).

Of note for this clone: Other DNA sequences in the sample encode the same CDR3. The V and J genes are TRBV5-1 and TRBJ1-5, with 8 bases lining up with TRBD1. The CDR3 totals 14 residues. Germline lookup yields CDR1 SGHRS and CDR2 YFSETQ. J gave up 4 bases and V 3 bases, and 3 bases lay outside the gene matches. The CDR3 DNA follows: TGCGCCAGCAGCTCGGGACAGGAGAATCAGCCCCAGCATTTT. Translated, it gives CASSSGQENQPQHF.

The chain is built from TRBV7-3 and TRBJ2-2, with 7 bases that match TRBD1. CDR1 and CDR2 from the germline V gene are SGHTA and FQGTGA. V shed 5 bases, J shed 4 bases, and the junction held 7 bases outside the gene matches. The CDR3 length is 15 residues. The CDR3 DNA reads as TGTGCCAGCAGCACCACAGGGGTTAGCACCGGGGAGCTGTTTTTT. Residues: CASSTTGVSTGELFF.

This clone was counted only a few times. The J gene is TRBJ2-2, the V gene TRBV11-1; 7 bases match TRBD1. V dropped 4 bases and J dropped 4; count of bases not matched to a gene: 9. CDR1 and CDR2 (germline): SGHAT, FQDESV (reference sequence). This CDR3 is built from 16 residues. The CDR3 nucleotides are TGTGCCAGCAGCTCAACGACAGGGTTGGCCACCGGGGAGCTGTTTTTT. It codes for CASSSTTGLATGELFF.

The chain joins TRBV7-8 to TRBJ2-3; 8 bases align to TRBD2. V dropped 5 bases and J dropped 6; count of bases not matched to a gene: 13. This CDR3 region has 16 residues. CDR1 is SGHVS and CDR2 is FQNEAQ in the germline V gene. DNA of the CDR3: TGTGCCAGCAGCGAATACTCGGGGGGGTTCTCGGATACGCAGTATTTT. This gives the protein CASSEYSGGFSDTQYF.

This chain connects TRBV6-5 to TRBJ1-4, with 7 bases aligning to TRBD1. Losses at the gene ends were 5 bases for V and 0 bases for J; bases not matched to a gene: 3. The CDR3 loop spans 15 amino acids. Germline assignment: CDR1 MNHEY and CDR2 SVGAGI. CDR3 bases: TGTGCCAGCAGTCATACAGGGGCAACTAATGAAAAACTGTTTTTT. Protein: CASSHTGATNEKLFF.

In this sample, this clone turned up once. The chain links TRBV7-2 to TRBJ2-7; 11 bases agree with TRBD2. Germline V gives CDR1 SGHTA, CDR2 FQGNSA. Trimming cost V 5 bases and J 3 bases; bases outside gene matches: 6. The CDR3 has 15 residues. CDR3 in amino acids: CASSPSGTSGYEQYF. As DNA, the CDR3 is TGTGCCAGCAGCCCTTCCGGGACTAGCGGCTACGAGCAGTACTTC.

V gene TRBV5-1 combines with J gene TRBJ2-2; the match to TRBD1 covers 12 bases. The ends lost 6 bases at V and 6 bases at J; junction bases unmatched: 3. CDR1 and CDR2 from the germline V gene are SGHRS and YFSETQ. This CDR3 has 14 residues. This CDR3 is CASTGTGGAGELFF. In DNA form, the CDR3 reads TGCGCCAGCACCGGGACAGGGGGCGCCGGGGAGCTGTTTTTT.

The chain joins TRBV4-3 to TRBJ2-3, with 7 positions matching TRBD2. The CDR3 consists of 13 residues. In germline, CDR1 is LGHNA, CDR2 YSLEER. The V and J ends lost 4 bases and 10 bases, in that order; junction bases with no gene match: 8. The CDR3 is CASSLVEGRAQYF. In DNA, the CDR3 is TGCGCCAGCAGCCTGGTGGAGGGGAGGGCGCAGTATTTT.

This rearrangement joins TRBV19 to TRBJ2-5; D gene unclear. The germline V gene encodes CDR1 LNHDA and CDR2 SQIVND (reference sequence). Trimming removed 4 bases at V and 0 bases at J, with 12 bases between. CDR3 length equals 15 residues. This chain's CDR3 is CASSKRVAHQETQYF. The CDR3 DNA reads TGTGCCAGTAGTAAACGGGTAGCCCACCAAGAGACCCAGTACTTC.

The V and J genes are TRBV4-2 and TRBJ1-1; D unresolved. The CDR3 totals 15 residues. Germline V CDR1 and CDR2: LGHNA, YNFKEQ. V dropped 1 base and J dropped 1 base, with 10 bases sitting between them. The CDR3 reads CASSQGLAANTEAFF. The CDR3, as DNA: TGTGCCAGCAGCCAAGGACTCGCTGCGAACACTGAAGCTTTCTTT.

The rearrangement uses TRBV27 and TRBJ1-1; 7 nucleotides align to TRBD1. The junction had 5 bases not matched to a gene; V was cut back by 5 bases and J by 5 bases. Germline lookup yields CDR1 MNHEY and CDR2 SMNVEV (reference sequence). This CDR3 is 13 amino acids long. CDR3 residues: CASSGHRGTEAFF. The CDR3 coding sequence is TGTGCCAGCAGTGGTCACAGGGGAACTGAAGCTTTCTTT.

The chain is built from TRBV9 and TRBJ1-2; unclear D gene. Germline CDR1 is SGDLS and CDR2 is YYNGEE. This CDR3 comprises 13 residues. Between the trimmed V and J ends, which lost 0 bases and 7 bases, there was a span of 10 bases. Here the CDR3 DNA reads TGTGCCAGCAGCGTAGGGGAGGGCACTGGCTACACCTTC. It yields the protein CASSVGEGTGYTF.

In this sample, this clone turned up a few times. V usage is TRBV11-3 and J usage is TRBJ2-4; D call uncertain. Trimming cost V 1 base and J 1 base, with 11 bases left between them. This CDR3 comprises 16 residues. In germline, CDR1 is SGHNT, CDR2 YENEEA. The DNA of the CDR3 is TGTGCCAGCAGCTTAGGCGGTACCGGGGCCAAAAACATTCAGTACTTC. Residues: CASSLGGTGAKNIQYF.

The chain uses TRBV6-2 or TRBV6-3 and TRBJ1-2, with D unclear. V shed 2 bases and J shed 2 bases, with 15 bases lying between them. The CDR3 length is 16 residues. CDR1 and CDR2 (germline): MNHEY, SVGEGT. The CDR3, as DNA: TGTGCCAGCAGTTACCCTCACCTAAGCGTGAACTATGGCTACACCTTC. Its protein is CASSYPHLSVNYGYTF.